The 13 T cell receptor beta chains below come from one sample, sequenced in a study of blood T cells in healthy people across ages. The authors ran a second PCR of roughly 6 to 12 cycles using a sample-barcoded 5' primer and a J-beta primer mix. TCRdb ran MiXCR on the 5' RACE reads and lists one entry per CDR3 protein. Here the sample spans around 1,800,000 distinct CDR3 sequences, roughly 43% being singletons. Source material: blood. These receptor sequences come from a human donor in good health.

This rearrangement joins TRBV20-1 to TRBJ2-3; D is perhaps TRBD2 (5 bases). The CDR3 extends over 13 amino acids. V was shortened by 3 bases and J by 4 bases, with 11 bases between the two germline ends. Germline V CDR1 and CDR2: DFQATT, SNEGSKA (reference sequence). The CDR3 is CSARRTGADTQYF. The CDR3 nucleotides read TGCAGTGCTAGGCGGACTGGGGCAGATACGCAGTATTTT.

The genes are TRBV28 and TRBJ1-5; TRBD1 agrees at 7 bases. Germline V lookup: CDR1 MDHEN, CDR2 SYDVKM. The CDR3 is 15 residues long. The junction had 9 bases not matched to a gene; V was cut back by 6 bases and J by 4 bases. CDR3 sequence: CASSTPRGLNQPQHF. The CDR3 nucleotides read TGTGCCAGCAGCACGCCCAGGGGGTTGAATCAGCCCCAGCATTTT.

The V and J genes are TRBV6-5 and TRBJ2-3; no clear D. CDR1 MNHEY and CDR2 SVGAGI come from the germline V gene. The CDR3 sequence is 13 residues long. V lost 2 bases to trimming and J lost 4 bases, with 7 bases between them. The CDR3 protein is CASSYQNSDTQYF. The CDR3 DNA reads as TGTGCCAGCAGTTACCAAAATTCAGATACGCAGTATTTT.

The CDR3 protein is CASSLALLRDRYSEQYF. CDR3 bases: TGTGCCAGCAGCTTAGCCCTACTCCGGGACAGATACTCCGAGCAGTACTTC. The rearrangement uses TRBV7-9 and TRBJ2-7; TRBD1 agrees at 7 bases. Germline CDR1 reads SEHNR; CDR2 reads FQNEAQ (reference sequence). Germline trimming cut 0 bases from V and 6 bases from J; bases unmatched to any gene: 14. This CDR3 contains 17 residues.

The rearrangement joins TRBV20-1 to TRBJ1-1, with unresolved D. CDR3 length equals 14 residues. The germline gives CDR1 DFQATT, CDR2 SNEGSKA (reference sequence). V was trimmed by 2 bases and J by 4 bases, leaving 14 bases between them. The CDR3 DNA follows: TGCAGTGCTAGACGGTCTGGACTGAGCACTGAAGCTTTCTTT. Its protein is CSARRSGLSTEAFF.

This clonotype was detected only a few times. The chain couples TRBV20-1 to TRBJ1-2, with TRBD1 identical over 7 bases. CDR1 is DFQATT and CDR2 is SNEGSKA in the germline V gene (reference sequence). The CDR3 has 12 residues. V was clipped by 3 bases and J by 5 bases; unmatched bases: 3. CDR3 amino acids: CSASQQGYGYTF. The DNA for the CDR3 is TGCAGTGCTAGTCAACAGGGGTATGGCTACACCTTC.

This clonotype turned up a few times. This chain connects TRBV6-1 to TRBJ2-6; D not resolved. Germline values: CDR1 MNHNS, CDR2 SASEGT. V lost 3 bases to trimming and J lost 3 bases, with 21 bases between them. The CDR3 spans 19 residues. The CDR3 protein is CASSDLFVGMVGGANVLTF. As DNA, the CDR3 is TGTGCCAGCAGTGATCTATTTGTAGGAATGGTTGGTGGGGCCAACGTCCTGACTTTC.

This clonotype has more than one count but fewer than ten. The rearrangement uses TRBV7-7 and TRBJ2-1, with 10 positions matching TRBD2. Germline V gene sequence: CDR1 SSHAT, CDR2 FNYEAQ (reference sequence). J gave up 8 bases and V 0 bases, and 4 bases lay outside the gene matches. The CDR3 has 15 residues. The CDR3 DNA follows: TGTGCCAGCAGCTTAGCAGCGGGGGGGCAGGATGAGCAGTTCTTC. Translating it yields CASSLAAGGQDEQFF.

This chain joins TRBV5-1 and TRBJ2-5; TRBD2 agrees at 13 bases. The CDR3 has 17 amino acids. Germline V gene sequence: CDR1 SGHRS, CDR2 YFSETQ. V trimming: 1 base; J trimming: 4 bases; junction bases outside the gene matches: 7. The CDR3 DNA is TGCGCCAGCAGCTTGACGGGACTAGCGGGGCCGGGAGAGACCCAGTACTTC. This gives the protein CASSLTGLAGPGETQYF.

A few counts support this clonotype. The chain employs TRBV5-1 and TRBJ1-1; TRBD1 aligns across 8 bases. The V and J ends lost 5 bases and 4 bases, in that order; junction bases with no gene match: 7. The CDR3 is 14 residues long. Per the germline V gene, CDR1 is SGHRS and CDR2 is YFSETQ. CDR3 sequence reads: CASSRQGLSTEAFF. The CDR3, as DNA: TGCGCCAGCAGTCGACAGGGGTTGAGCACTGAAGCTTTCTTT.

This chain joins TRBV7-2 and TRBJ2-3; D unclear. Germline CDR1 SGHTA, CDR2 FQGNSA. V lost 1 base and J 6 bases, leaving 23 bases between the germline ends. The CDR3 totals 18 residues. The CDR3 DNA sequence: TGTGCCAGCAGCTTAGATTTTATGGGAAGGTTGTTCGACGATACGCAGTATTTT. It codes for CASSLDFMGRLFDDTQYF.

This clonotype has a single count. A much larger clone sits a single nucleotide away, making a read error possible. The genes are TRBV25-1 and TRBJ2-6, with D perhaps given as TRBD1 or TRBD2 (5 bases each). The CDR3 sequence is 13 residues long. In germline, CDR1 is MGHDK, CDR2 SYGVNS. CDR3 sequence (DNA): TGTGCCAGCAGTTGGACTGGGGCCAACGTCCGGACTTTC. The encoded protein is CASSWTGANVRTF.

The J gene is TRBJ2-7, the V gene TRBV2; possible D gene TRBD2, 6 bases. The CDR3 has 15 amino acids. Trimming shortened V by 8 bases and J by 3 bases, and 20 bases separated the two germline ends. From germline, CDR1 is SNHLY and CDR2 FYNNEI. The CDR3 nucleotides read TGTGCCAGCGGGTTCGTGGGGACTCGGCACTACGAGCAGTACTTC. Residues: CASGFVGTRHYEQYF.